The rows below give T cell receptor beta chains drawn from one sample of a study of OX40 agonist ivuxolimab in advanced cancers. This table comes from immunoSEQ multiplex PCR, and its TCRdb copy is limited to in-frame clones, with some not included. The sample includes tens of thousands of clones, roughly 80% of them seen just once. Material: CD4+ or CD8+ T cells sorted from blood, obtained in a trial of the OX40 agonist ivuxolimab. These receptors originate from an adult with an advanced solid tumor such as melanoma, head and neck, liver or kidney cancer. Each CDR3 is given with its conserved first and last residue. A D gene is named only where the DNA matches it firmly. The size of a clone is reported for some rows only, either as once, few or many, or as a class for expanded clones.

D	size	V	J	DNA	CDR3
NA	NA	TRBV5-1	TRBJ1-1	TGCGCCAGCAGCTTTCGGGGGTTGAACACTGAAGCTTTCTTT	CASSFRGLNTEAFF
TRBD2	NA	TRBV27	TRBJ2-1	TGTGCCAGCAGTTTAAGAGCGGGGGGTCTCAGCTCCTACAATGAGCAGTTCTTC	CASSLRAGGLSSYNEQFF
NA	NA	TRBV14	TRBJ1-3	TGTGCCAGCTCCCTTAGAGGAAACACCATATATTTT	CASSLRGNTIYF
NA	NA	TRBV28	TRBJ1-1	TGTGCCAGCAGACACGAGTTGAACACTGAAGCTTTCTTT	CASRHELNTEAFF
NA	NA	TRBV19	TRBJ2-3	TGTGCCAGTAGCCCGGGACTCCCCACAGATACGCAGTATTTT	CASSPGLPTDTQYF
NA	NA	TRBV5-6	TRBJ2-1	TGTGCCAGCAGCTTGGGACTGTACAATGAGCAGTTCTTC	CASSLGLYNEQFF
NA	NA	TRBV11-2	TRBJ1-2	TGTGCCAGCAGCTTAGAGGGTCCTTATGGCTACACCTTC	CASSLEGPYGYTF
TRBD1	NA	TRBV11-2	TRBJ1-3	TGTGCCAGCAGCTTACAGGGGGCGGTTGGAAACACCATATATTTT	CASSLQGAVGNTIYF
NA	NA	TRBV6-1	TRBJ1-4	TGTGCCATCAACAGGGCTCCTAATGAAAAACTGTTTTTT	CAINRAPNEKLFF
TRBD1	NA	TRBV13	TRBJ1-6	TGTGCCAGCAGCTTAATGGGACAGGGTAGTTCACCCCTCCACTTT	CASSLMGQGSSPLHF
NA	once	TRBV7-6	TRBJ2-7	TGTGCCAGCAGCTCGAGGGAGGGGGGAACCTACGAGCAGTACTTC	CASSSREGGTYEQYF
NA	NA	TRBV28	TRBJ2-7	TGTGCCAGCAGTCCAGGGGGGTGGTCCTACGAGCAGTACTTC	CASSPGGWSYEQYF
TRBD1	NA	TRBV7-2	TRBJ2-1	TGTGCCAGCAGCTCGGACAGGGGGAGCGGGGGAGCCTACAATGAGCAGTTCTTC	CASSSDRGSGGAYNEQFF
TRBD1	NA	TRBV13	TRBJ1-5	TGTGCCAGCAGCTACCTGGGGGCAGGGGGCGCCGGAAGTCAGCCCCAGCATTTT	CASSYLGAGGAGSQPQHF
NA	few	TRBV6-1	TRBJ1-6	TGTGCCAGCAGTGAAGCGAGTAATTCACCCCTCCACTTT	CASSEASNSPLHF
TRBD2	NA	TRBV7-9	TRBJ2-5	TGTGCCAGCAGCTTGGACACACCGGGAGGAGAGACCCAGTACTTC	CASSLDTPGGETQYF
NA	NA	TRBV6-1	TRBJ2-2	TGTGCCAGCAGGGAGACACTGAACACCGGGGAGCTGTTTTTT	CASRETLNTGELFF
NA	NA	TRBV5-8	TRBJ1-1	TGTGCCAGCAGCAACTACGACCCGGCTTTCTTT	CASSNYDPAFF
TRBD1	NA	TRBV7-2	TRBJ2-2	TGTGCCAGCAGCATCGACAGGGGCCCCGGGGAGCTGTTTTTT	CASSIDRGPGELFF
NA	NA	TRBV11-3	TRBJ2-1	TGTGCCAGCAGCTTAACTTGGCGGGACAATGAGCAGTTCTTC	CASSLTWRDNEQFF
NA	NA	TRBV5-1	TRBJ2-2	TGCGCCAGCAGCCTTTTCACGGCTGTCGGGGAGCTGTTTTTT	CASSLFTAVGELFF
NA	NA	TRBV5-4	TRBJ2-5	TGTGCCAGCAGCTTGGAGGGTAAAGAGACCCAGTACTTC	CASSLEGKETQYF
NA	NA	TRBV27	TRBJ1-5	TGTGCCAGCAGTCCCCCCACCGGTCAGCCCCAGCATTTT	CASSPPTGQPQHF
NA	NA	TRBV7-7	TRBJ2-2	TGTGCCAGCTCAAACGGCGGGAACACCGGGGAGCTGTTTTTT	CASSNGGNTGELFF
NA	NA	TRBV28	TRBJ1-3	TGTGCCAGCAGGAAAGACAGTAGGGCAGGTGGAAACACCATATATTTT	CASRKDSRAGGNTIYF
NA	NA	TRBV4-2	TRBJ2-7	TGTGCCAGCAGCCCTCTTCACGGACGGAGCTTCGGCGAGCAGTACTTC	CASSPLHGRSFGEQYF
NA	NA	TRBV5-1	TRBJ1-1	TGCGCCAGCAGCTATTCAGGGGAAACTGAAGCTTTCTTT	CASSYSGETEAFF
TRBD2	NA	TRBV5-1	TRBJ2-3	TGCGCCAGCAGCCCCGGGAGGGTCGAGGGAGATACGCAGTATTTT	CASSPGRVEGDTQYF
NA	NA	TRBV19	TRBJ1-2	TGTGCCAGTATGACAGATGGTAAGGCAGGCTATGGCAGCTACACCTTC	CASMTDGKAGYGSYTF
NA	NA	TRBV7-3	TRBJ2-1	TGTGCCAGCAGTCCAACAACGAATGAGCAGTTCTTC	CASSPTTNEQFF
TRBD1	NA	TRBV9	TRBJ2-3	TGTGCCAGCAGCGTAGGTCCGGGACAGGGCTCCACCACAGATACGCAGTATTTT	CASSVGPGQGSTTDTQYF
TRBD1	NA	TRBV6-5	TRBJ1-1	TGTGCCAGCAGTTACCTTCAGGGGGCGAGAGCTTTCTTT	CASSYLQGARAFF
NA	NA	TRBV4-1	TRBJ2-1	TGCGCCAGCAAAGACAGGAGGACCTACAATGAGCAGTTCTTC	CASKDRRTYNEQFF
NA	NA	TRBV19	TRBJ1-1	TGTGCCAGTGGACAGTTCAGAAACACTGAAGCTTTCTTT	CASGQFRNTEAFF
NA	NA	TRBV6-6	TRBJ2-5	TGTGCCAGCAGTAAATTGGAGACCCAGTACTTC	CASSKLETQYF
NA	NA	TRBV9	TRBJ2-3	TGTGCCAGCAGCGTAGGTTCTAGTTCCAGCACAGATACGCAGTATTTT	CASSVGSSSSTDTQYF
NA	NA	TRBV11-2	TRBJ2-4	TGTGCCAGCAGCTTAGATCATAGGGGGGTGGACATTCAGTACTTC	CASSLDHRGVDIQYF
NA	once	TRBV28	TRBJ1-5	TGTGCCAGCAGCTTACCCGAGACGCGGCCCCAGCATTTT	CASSLPETRPQHF
NA	NA	TRBV5-6	TRBJ2-3	TGTGCCAGCAGGGGACTCCAGGGCACAGATACGCAGTATTTT	CASRGLQGTDTQYF
NA	NA	TRBV11-2	TRBJ2-3	TGTGCCAGCAGCTTTAGGGGGGCAGGGAGGCCAGATACGCAGTATTTT	CASSFRGAGRPDTQYF
TRBD2	NA	TRBV10-1	TRBJ2-5	TGCGCCAGCAGTCCTGGGACTAGCGGAACTCAAGAGACCCAGTACTTC	CASSPGTSGTQETQYF
NA	NA	TRBV6-1	TRBJ2-3	TGTGCCAGCAAGGTGGGAAGAATCACAGATACGCAGTATTTT	CASKVGRITDTQYF
TRBD1	few	TRBV4-2	TRBJ1-6	TGTGCCAGCAAAGCAACGGACAGGGGGAATAATTCACCCCTCCACTTT	CASKATDRGNNSPLHF
NA	NA	TRBV10-3	TRBJ2-3	TGTGCCATCGCCTGGACTTCTAGCACAGATACGCAGTATTTT	CAIAWTSSTDTQYF
NA	NA	TRBV15	TRBJ1-1	TGTGCCACCAGCAGATGGGGAGGGGTGGGAGCTTTCTTT	CATSRWGGVGAFF
TRBD1	NA	TRBV28	TRBJ2-3	TGTGCCAGCAGTTCTACTCGGACAGGGGGCACAGATACGCAGTATTTT	CASSSTRTGGTDTQYF
TRBD1	NA	TRBV7-3	TRBJ1-2	TGTGCCAGCAGCCCGAACAGGGGCCAAGGCTATGGCTACACCTTC	CASSPNRGQGYGYTF
TRBD2	NA	TRBV10-2	TRBJ2-5	TGCGCCAGCAGACTAGCGGGGGAGGAGACCCAGTACTTC	CASRLAGEETQYF
NA	NA	TRBV5-1	TRBJ2-1	TGCGCCAGCAGCTTAGCAGGGCTGAGGACTCGCGGCTACAATGAGCAGTTCTTC	CASSLAGLRTRGYNEQFF